These T cell receptor beta chains were read from a single sample in a study of blood T cell repertoires in COVID-19. Assay used: immunoSEQ multiplex PCR; TCRdb lists only in-frame clones, some missing. The table has more than 110,000 clones, under 90% seen once; the top ten hold approximately 1.6%. The sequenced sample consisted of PBMCs or T cells enriched from blood (not recorded which). The receptor set was obtained from a woman aged 18-29 years who had been exposed to COVID-19. Both conserved end residues are part of each CDR3. Fields, in order: clone size, D gene, V gene, J gene, CDR3 protein, CDR3 DNA. A D gene is named only where the DNA matches it firmly. For some rows the clone size is stated as once, few or many, or as a class when expanded; others skip it.

NA	TRBD1	TRBV29-1	TRBJ1-2	CSVHNRAGGIGYTF	TGCAGCGTTCATAATAGGGCAGGGGGAATCGGCTACACCTTC
NA	TRBD2	TRBV3-1/TRBV3-2	TRBJ2-1	CASSQDLYGRAFNEQFF	TGTGCCAGCAGCCAAGATCTCTACGGGAGGGCCTTCAATGAGCAGTTCTTC
few	NA	TRBV18	TRBJ2-2	CASSPRNTGELFF	TGTGCCAGCTCACCCAGGAACACCGGGGAGCTGTTTTTT
NA	NA	TRBV2	TRBJ1-6	CASSEEQKSPLHF	TGTGCCAGCAGTGAAGAGCAAAAATCACCCCTCCACTTT
NA	TRBD1	TRBV11-2	TRBJ2-7	CASSLVGVGQSYEQYF	TGTGCCAGCAGCTTAGTAGGGGTGGGACAGTCCTACGAGCAGTACTTC
NA	TRBD1	TRBV3-1/TRBV3-2	TRBJ1-4	CASSKTLGQGANEKLFF	TGTGCCAGCAGCAAAACCTTAGGACAGGGGGCTAATGAAAAACTGTTTTTT
NA	NA	TRBV13	TRBJ2-7	CASSYDGESYEQYF	TGTGCCAGCAGCTACGACGGAGAATCCTACGAGCAGTACTTC
NA	NA	TRBV21-1	TRBJ1-1	CASSKALKGRKNTEAFF	TGTGCCAGCAGCAAAGCGCTAAAGGGGCGAAAGAACACTGAAGCTTTCTTT
NA	TRBD1	TRBV7-8	TRBJ1-2	CASSLGQGAHGYTF	TGTGCCAGCAGCTTAGGTCAGGGGGCACATGGCTACACCTTC
NA	TRBD1	TRBV27	TRBJ2-3	CATRTGTRDTQYF	TGTGCCACGAGGACAGGGACGCGAGATACGCAGTATTTT
NA	TRBD2	TRBV5-5	TRBJ2-2	CASSLRGTTSFTTGELFF	TGTGCCAGCAGCTTGCGTGGGACTACCTCGTTTACGACCGGGGAGCTGTTTTTT
NA	TRBD2	TRBV9	TRBJ2-1	CASSVEALLAGLADHNEQFF	TGTGCCAGCAGCGTAGAGGCCTTGCTCGCGGGACTAGCGGACCACAATGAGCAGTTCTTC
NA	TRBD1	TRBV27	TRBJ1-2	CASSLSVGTDINYGYTF	TGTGCCAGCAGTTTGTCGGTCGGGACAGATATCAACTATGGCTACACCTTC
few	TRBD2	TRBV11-2	TRBJ2-7	CASSLTSGRANEQYF	TGTGCCAGCAGCTTGACTAGCGGGAGGGCCAATGAGCAGTACTTC
NA	NA	TRBV28	TRBJ1-5	CASSRQDGQPQHF	TGTGCCAGCAGCCGACAGGACGGTCAGCCCCAGCATTTT
NA	TRBD2	TRBV27	TRBJ2-7	CASSFWREKSYEQYF	TGTGCCAGCAGTTTCTGGCGGGAGAAGAGCTACGAGCAGTACTTC
NA	NA	TRBV12-3/TRBV12-4	TRBJ2-7	CASSVDSYYEQYF	TGTGCCAGCAGTGTGGACAGCTATTACGAGCAGTACTTC
many	NA	TRBV30	TRBJ1-5	CAWGTGWNNQPQHF	TGTGCCTGGGGAACCGGGTGGAACAATCAGCCCCAGCATTTT
NA	TRBD2	TRBV19	TRBJ2-5	CASSIGGRGETQYF	TGTGCCAGTAGTATTGGCGGGAGGGGAGAGACCCAGTACTTC
NA	NA	TRBV19	TRBJ1-2	CATHREEDYGYTF	TGTGCCACTCACAGGGAAGAGGACTATGGCTACACCTTC
NA	NA	TRBV30	TRBJ2-7	CAWSVRRAPYEQYF	TGTGCCTGGAGTGTAAGGCGGGCCCCCTACGAGCAGTACTTC
few	NA	TRBV4-3	TRBJ2-4	CASSQDLSGRSKNIQYF	TGCGCCAGCAGCCAAGATCTAAGCGGTCGATCCAAAAACATTCAGTACTTC
NA	NA	TRBV9	TRBJ2-2	CASSVGRGITSAGELFF	TGTGCCAGCAGCGTAGGCCGGGGAATAACTTCGGCCGGGGAGCTGTTTTTT
NA	NA	TRBV7-9	TRBJ1-5	CASSLAGQNQPQHF	TGTGCCAGCAGCTTAGCGGGGCAGAATCAGCCCCAGCATTTT
NA	TRBD1	TRBV18	TRBJ2-1	CASSPTGDSYNEQFF	TGTGCCAGCTCACCTACAGGGGACTCCTACAATGAGCAGTTCTTC
NA	NA	TRBV28	TRBJ2-1	CASSFSLALQFF	TGTGCCAGCAGTTTTAGCCTAGCGCTACAGTTCTTC
few	TRBD2	TRBV24-1	TRBJ2-2	CATSDLSGRANTGELFF	TGTGCCACCAGTGATTTATCCGGGAGGGCGAACACCGGGGAGCTGTTTTTT
NA	NA	TRBV28	TRBJ1-6	CASSSVTGGNSPLHF	TGTGCCAGCAGTTCCGTGACCGGGGGGAATTCACCCCTCCACTTT
NA	NA	TRBV19	TRBJ2-1	CASSIGQSSYNEQFF	TGTGCCAGTAGTATTGGGCAGAGCTCCTACAATGAGCAGTTCTTC
few	NA	TRBV6-6	TRBJ1-2	CASSSQGNGYTF	TGTGCCAGCAGTTCGCAGGGGAATGGCTACACCTTC
NA	TRBD1	TRBV11-1	TRBJ2-2	CASSFTGTGVPGELFF	TGTGCCAGCAGCTTCACCGGGACAGGGGTCCCCGGGGAGCTGTTTTTT
NA	NA	TRBV11-1	TRBJ1-1	CASSTIVGAREEAFF	TGTGCCAGCAGCACAATAGTCGGGGCGCGGGAGGAAGCTTTCTTT
NA	TRBD1	TRBV6-5	TRBJ2-1	CASSSDRVWEQFF	TGTGCCAGCAGTTCGGACAGGGTCTGGGAGCAGTTCTTC